One and the same sample provided the 31 T cell receptor beta chains below, sequenced in a study of control samples from healthy donors and cancer patients. Sequencing used immunoSEQ multiplex PCR; TCRdb keeps in-frame clones, though not all of them. The profile shows 120,000 to 150,000 clones, 91% of them singletons. The material sequenced was blood. The receptors originated from a man younger than 45 in good health.

This clone was seen only a few times. The chain uses TRBV5-1 and TRBJ2-1; the D is unclear. V was pared by 2 bases and J by 4 bases, with 10 bases between. Germline loops: CDR1 SGHRS, CDR2 YFSETQ. CDR3 size: 14 residues. CDR3 DNA: TGCGCCAGCAGCTTAGGGCAAGAGTACAATGAGCAGTTCTTC. Translated, it gives CASSLGQEYNEQFF. The full variable domain, rest sourced from reference TRBV5-1 and TRBJ2-1, is KAGVTQTPRYLIKTRGQQVTLSCSPISGHRSVSWYQQTPGQGLQFLFEYFSETQRNKGNFPGRFSGRQFSNSRSEMNVSTLELGDSALYLCASSLGQEYNEQFFGPGTRLTVL.

V is TRBV9 and J is TRBJ2-3; 9 bases match TRBD2. This CDR3 is built from 15 residues. V lost 0 bases and J lost 4; bases outside the gene matches: 3. Germline V gene sequence: CDR1 SGDLS, CDR2 YYNGEE. The CDR3 DNA is TGTGCCAGCAGCGTAGGGGCGGGGGGGCCAGATACGCAGTATTTT. Protein sequence: CASSVGAGGPDTQYF.

The chain links TRBV5-6 to TRBJ2-7, with unresolved D. The CDR3 consists of 12 residues. Deletions cut 0 bases from V and 5 bases from J, with 6 bases between. In germline, CDR1 is SGHDT, CDR2 YYEEEE. The CDR3 sequence is CASSLAGDEQYF. The CDR3 DNA is TGTGCCAGCAGCTTGGCTGGGGACGAGCAGTACTTC.

The chain carries TRBV6-5 and TRBJ1-5, with 9 bases matching TRBD1. In germline, CDR1 is MNHEY, CDR2 SVGAGI. The CDR3 is made up of 14 amino acids. Trimming removed 7 bases from V and 10 bases from J; junction bases left unmatched: 11. The CDR3 DNA reads as TGTGCCAGCAACCCCGGGACAGGGATCGGACCCCAGCATTTT. Residues: CASNPGTGIGPQHF.

The V and J genes are TRBV6-5 and TRBJ1-4; D is unclear. CDR1 is MNHEY, CDR2 SVGAGI, per germline. V was trimmed by 6 bases and J by 8 bases, leaving 16 bases between them. The CDR3 loop spans 14 amino acids. The DNA of the CDR3 is TGTGCCAGCAGACCCCGGGTCCCGAGCGAAAAACTGTTTTTT. It is translated as CASRPRVPSEKLFF.

This clone was recorded once. This may stem from a read error, because a much larger clone lies one nucleotide away. The chain uses TRBV7-8 and TRBJ1-2; D is unclear. The V gene lost 3 bases and the J gene lost 4 bases, with 12 bases spanning the gap. CDR1 is SGHVS and CDR2 is FQNEAQ in the germline V gene. The CDR3 extends over 14 amino acids. CDR3 in amino acids: CASSLGEWGYGYTF. The CDR3 bases are TGTGCCAGCAGCTTGGGTGAATGGGGCTATGGCTACACCTTC.

This chain links TRBV9 with TRBJ1-4, with TRBD1 matching 8 bases. Germline assignment: CDR1 SGDLS and CDR2 YYNGEE. Germline trimming cut 0 bases from V and 7 bases from J; bases unmatched to any gene: 5. The CDR3 is made up of 15 amino acids. The CDR3: CASSVEGGTGEKLFF. CDR3 bases: TGTGCCAGCAGCGTAGAAGGGGGGACAGGTGAAAAACTGTTTTTT.

The chain is built from TRBV7-9 and TRBJ1-5, with unresolved D. Germline V CDR1 and CDR2: SEHNR, FQNEAQ (reference sequence). This CDR3 comprises 13 residues. V was shortened by 4 bases and J by 5 bases, with 9 bases between the two germline ends. Written as DNA, the CDR3 is TGTGCCAGCAGCTCCAGTGAATATCAGCCCCAGCATTTT. Its translation is CASSSSEYQPQHF.

This chain links TRBV7-9 with TRBJ2-2; D is unresolved. The CDR3 sequence is 14 residues long. Germline CDR1 is SEHNR and CDR2 is FQNEAQ (reference sequence). Trimming took off 5 bases at V and 8 bases at J, with 15 bases between the two ends. CDR3 region: CASSVTRPGGELFF. DNA for the CDR3: TGTGCCAGCAGCGTGACCAGACCAGGAGGGGAGCTGTTTTTT.

The gene calls are TRBV19 and TRBJ1-6; TRBD1 agrees at 9 bases. V lost 6 bases to trimming and J lost 7 bases; unmatched junction nucleotides: 4. The germline CDR1 and CDR2 sequences are LNHDA and SQIVND (reference sequence). The CDR3 length is 14 residues. CDR3 loop: CASRQGAQNSPLHF. The CDR3 DNA is TGTGCCAGTAGACAGGGGGCGCAGAATTCACCCCTCCACTTT.

The rearrangement uses TRBV11-2 and TRBJ2-1; TRBD2 matches 9 bases. Germline CDR1 and CDR2: SGHAT and FQNNGV. J was trimmed by 9 bases and V by 2 bases; bases with no gene match: 8. The CDR3 has 15 residues. The CDR3 DNA reads as TGTGCCAGCAGCTTAATTTTTGGCGGGGGGGTTGAGCAGTTCTTC. Encoded protein: CASSLIFGGGVEQFF.

This chain links TRBV28 with TRBJ1-5; TRBD1 might be the D (6 bases). Looked up from germline, CDR1 is MDHEN and CDR2 is SYDVKM. Trimming took off 4 bases at V and 6 bases at J, with 16 bases between the two ends. This CDR3 spans 15 amino acids. Here the CDR3 DNA reads TGTGCCAGCAGTTCACCACCGACAGGCGGTCAGCCCCAGCATTTT. Its translation: CASSSPPTGGQPQHF.

V usage is TRBV2 and J usage is TRBJ1-3; no clear D. The V end lost 6 bases, the J end lost 4 bases, and 10 bases lay between the germline ends. Germline lookup yields CDR1 SNHLY and CDR2 FYNNEI. The CDR3 has 13 amino acids. CDR3 nucleotides: TGTGCCAGCAGAGACATAGTGGGAAACACCATATATTTT. Residues: CASRDIVGNTIYF.

This chain connects TRBV10-1 to TRBJ2-1; D not resolved. V was clipped by 0 bases and J by 4 bases, with 13 bases between them. This CDR3 is built from 16 residues. In germline, CDR1 is WNHNN, CDR2 SYGVQD (reference sequence). The chain's CDR3 is CASSESLGLGYNEQFF. CDR3 coding DNA: TGCGCCAGCAGTGAGTCTTTAGGATTGGGATACAATGAGCAGTTCTTC.

The chain links TRBV7-9 to TRBJ2-1; 8 bases align to TRBD1. There are 15 residues in the CDR3. With V trimmed by 5 bases and J by 8 bases, 11 bases remained unmatched. Germline CDR1 SEHNR, CDR2 FQNEAQ (reference sequence). In DNA form, the CDR3 reads TGTGCCAGCAGCCCCAGGGGGCCCCCTTCGGATGAGCAGTTCTTC. Its protein product is CASSPRGPPSDEQFF.

This chain joins TRBV5-6 and TRBJ1-1; possibly TRBD1 for D (5 bases). CDR1 is SGHDT, CDR2 YYEEEE, per germline. This CDR3 has 15 amino acids. V lost 4 bases and J 10 bases, leaving 23 bases between the germline ends. The CDR3 nucleotides read TGTGCCAGCAGCCCGGGCCGGGGGGGAGCTTTCGGAGCTTTCTTT. This encodes CASSPGRGGAFGAFF.

This chain uses TRBV21-1 with TRBJ2-3; the D call of TRBD2 is as the table states it, not checked on the DNA. TRBV21-1 is a documented pseudogene. The CDR3 loop spans 14 amino acids. The CDR3 coding sequence is TGTGCCGGACTAGCGGGGGGTAGCACAGATACGCAGTATTTT. Its translation is CAGLAGGSTDTQYF.

In its sample, this clone was seen once. V is TRBV19 and J is TRBJ1-6; no clear D. The V gene lost 3 bases and the J gene lost 10 bases, with 10 bases spanning the gap. The CDR3 has 13 residues. Germline values: CDR1 LNHDA, CDR2 SQIVND (reference sequence). The CDR3 nucleotides are TGTGCCAGTAGTATTGGTGTGGCCTCACCCCTCCACTTT. Translating gives CASSIGVASPLHF.

The chain links TRBV11-2 to TRBJ2-1; TRBD2 aligns across 10 bases. CDR3 length: 15 amino acids. CDR1 is SGHAT, CDR2 FQNNGV, per germline. The V and J ends lost 2 bases and 6 bases, in that order; junction bases with no gene match: 4. The CDR3 spells CASSLSVAGGNEQFF. CDR3 bases: TGTGCCAGCAGCTTATCGGTAGCGGGGGGCAATGAGCAGTTCTTC. Full variable domain (remainder filled in from reference TRBV11-2 and TRBJ2-1): EAGVAQSPRYKIIEKRQSVAFWCNPISGHATLYWYQQILGQGPKLLIQFQNNGVVDDSQLPKDRFSAERLKGVDSTLKIQPAKLEDSAVYLCASSLSVAGGNEQFFGPGTRLTVL.

The chain recombines TRBV2 with TRBJ1-2; no clear D gene. The V gene lost 7 bases and the J gene lost 5 bases, with 17 bases spanning the gap. The CDR3 is 14 residues long. The germline V gene has CDR1 SNHLY and CDR2 FYNNEI. CDR3 nucleotide sequence: TGTGCCAGCAATAGGCCCCAAGGAGGTTATGGCTACACCTTC. Translation gives CASNRPQGGYGYTF.

The chain has TRBV5-4 and TRBJ1-4, with D unclear. From germline, CDR1 is SGHNT and CDR2 YYREEE (reference sequence). Trimming left V 4 bases short and J 8 bases short, with 12 bases between. The CDR3 runs to 13 residues. Written as DNA, the CDR3 is TGTGCCAGCAGCCTAAGAGAAGAGGAAAAACTGTTTTTT. Translation: CASSLREEEKLFF.

The chain is built from TRBV4-1 and TRBJ2-5, with 15 bases matching TRBD2. The J segment lost 2 bases and the V segment lost 3 bases, leaving 4 bases of the junction unmatched. There are 17 residues in the CDR3. CDR1 is MGHRA and CDR2 is YSYEKL in the germline V gene. The CDR3 protein is CASSHLGLAGGQETQYF. The CDR3 DNA reads as TGCGCCAGCAGCCATTTAGGACTAGCGGGGGGGCAAGAGACCCAGTACTTC.

This clone was observed many times. The V call is TRBV5-1, the J call TRBJ2-1; tentatively, D is TRBD2 (6 bases). Germline CDR1 and CDR2: SGHRS and YFSETQ. The CDR3 runs to 15 residues. The V and J ends lost 0 bases and 5 bases respectively, with 12 bases between them. The CDR3 DNA is TGCGCCAGCAGCTTGGTCGGGACTTATAACAATGAGCAGTTCTTC. This encodes CASSLVGTYNNEQFF.

The rearrangement links TRBV7-3 to TRBJ2-3; 12 bases are shared with TRBD2. V lost 4 bases to trimming and J lost 3 bases; unmatched junction nucleotides: 8. In germline, CDR1 is SGHTA, CDR2 FQGTGA. The CDR3 is 17 residues long. Here the CDR3 reads CASSYQTSGGPTDTQYF. As DNA, the CDR3 is TGTGCCAGCAGCTACCAGACTAGCGGGGGACCAACAGATACGCAGTATTTT.

This clone was recorded a few times. The chain combines TRBV19 with TRBJ2-1; 8 bases map to TRBD1. The CDR3 length is 12 residues. In germline, CDR1 is LNHDA, CDR2 SQIVND (reference sequence). The J segment lost 10 bases and the V segment lost 1 base, leaving 0 bases of the junction unmatched. CDR3 DNA sequence: TGTGCCAGTAGTATAGGGGACAGGGAGCAGTTCTTC. Residues: CASSIGDREQFF.

The genes are TRBV15 and TRBJ1-1; D remains ambiguous. Germline V CDR1 and CDR2: LNHNV, YYDKDF (reference sequence). V was clipped by 9 bases and J by 0 bases, with 11 bases between them. This CDR3 is 13 amino acids long. Written as DNA, the CDR3 is TGTGCCACACGGGATGGCTTGAACACTGAAGCTTTCTTT. Its protein is CATRDGLNTEAFF.

The CDR3 loop is CASSMSRGSQPQHF. In DNA form, the CDR3 reads TGTGCCAGTAGTATGTCGAGAGGCAGTCAGCCCCAGCATTTT. The V and J genes are TRBV19 and TRBJ1-5; D is undetermined. Germline CDR1 reads LNHDA; CDR2 reads SQIVND (reference sequence). V shed 3 bases and J shed 6 bases, with 12 bases lying between them. This CDR3 is 14 amino acids long.

The V and J genes are TRBV6-1 and TRBJ1-2; D uncertain. The CDR3 spans 14 residues. The germline V gene has CDR1 MNHNS and CDR2 SASEGT. Trimming shortened V by 0 bases and J by 6 bases, and 11 bases separated the two germline ends. Written as DNA, the CDR3 is TGTGCCAGCAGTGAAGCGTTCCAGGTGGATGGCTACACCTTC. Its protein product is CASSEAFQVDGYTF.

This sequence joins TRBV7-6 and TRBJ1-3, with D unclear. The CDR3 consists of 13 residues. The germline gives CDR1 SGHVS, CDR2 FNYEAQ. The V end was cut by 0 bases, the J end by 4 bases, with 4 bases between. The chain's CDR3 is CASSLAKGNTIYF. The DNA of the CDR3 is TGTGCCAGCAGCTTAGCTAAAGGAAACACCATATATTTT.

The chain links TRBV5-1 to TRBJ2-2; the D gene is possibly TRBD2 (6 bases). V was clipped by 0 bases and J by 1 base, with 10 bases between them. Germline V lookup: CDR1 SGHRS, CDR2 YFSETQ. The CDR3 has 16 residues. For the CDR3, the DNA is TGCGCCAGCAGCTTGGTCCCTAGCGAGAACACCGGGGAGCTGTTTTTT. It translates to CASSLVPSENTGELFF.

This clone has just one count. The chain couples TRBV9 to TRBJ1-6; possibly TRBD1 for D (5 bases). V gave up 0 bases and J gave up 7 bases, with 8 bases separating them. The germline CDR1 and CDR2 sequences are SGDLS and YYNGEE. This CDR3 spans 14 amino acids. CDR3 protein: CASSVVGDNSPLHF. CDR3 bases: TGTGCCAGCAGCGTAGTCGGGGACAATTCACCCCTCCACTTT.